This is a list of T cell receptor beta chains from one sample in a study of shared clonotypes between healthy human individuals. The table came from immunoSEQ multiplex PCR; TCRdb's copy has only in-frame clones and leaves some out. This sample has millions of clones, with around nine tenths found just once. The source material was naive CD4+ T cells sorted from blood. The receptors were gathered from a man aged 18 to 35 in good health. Each CDR3 is given with its conserved first and last residue. Fields, in order: V gene, clone size, D gene, CDR3 length, J gene, CDR3 protein, CDR3 DNA. A D gene is named only where the DNA matches it firmly. Where a row states a size, it is once, few, many or the class of an expanded clone; other rows omit it.

TRBV7-9	once	NA	13	TRBJ2-7	CASSPAGGNEQYF	TGTGCCAGCAGCCCGGCCGGGGGAAACGAGCAGTACTTC
TRBV9	NA	NA	14	TRBJ2-2	CASSVVVNTGELFF	TGTGCCAGCAGCGTAGTGGTTAACACCGGGGAGCTGTTTTTT
TRBV2	NA	NA	12	TRBJ2-1	CATGQLFNEQFF	TGTGCCACGGGCCAATTGTTCAATGAGCAGTTCTTC
TRBV15	once	NA	16	TRBJ2-7	CATSTHAGWRSYEQYF	TGTGCCACCAGCACACACGCAGGGTGGCGCTCCTACGAGCAGTACTTC
TRBV11-2	NA	NA	14	TRBJ2-5	CASSVTGSGETQYF	TGTGCCAGCAGCGTTACAGGGAGTGGGGAGACCCAGTACTTC
TRBV6-5	NA	NA	14	TRBJ1-6	CASSYVTGNSPLHF	TGTGCCAGCAGTTACGTGACAGGAAATTCACCCCTCCACTTT
TRBV1	NA	NA	18	TRBJ1-5	CTSSQEMTFGYRNQPQHF	TGCACCAGCAGCCAAGAGATGACGTTCGGTTATCGGAATCAGCCCCAGCATTTT
TRBV10-3	NA	NA	14	TRBJ1-1	CAISSSADGTEAFF	TGTGCCATCAGTAGCTCGGCGGATGGCACTGAAGCTTTCTTT
TRBV5-1	NA	NA	14	TRBJ1-4	CASSPDGNNEKLFF	TGCGCCAGCAGCCCCGACGGCAATAATGAAAAACTGTTTTTT
TRBV5-4	NA	TRBD1	17	TRBJ2-5	CASSLGPGGLMQETQYF	TGTGCCAGCAGCTTGGGTCCAGGGGGCCTGATGCAAGAGACCCAGTACTTC
TRBV7-3	NA	TRBD2	17	TRBJ2-2	CASSFDPSGAYTGELFF	TGTGCCAGCAGCTTTGATCCTAGCGGGGCCTACACCGGGGAGCTGTTTTTT
TRBV7-2	NA	TRBD2	15	TRBJ2-1	CASSLSGAAYNEQFF	TGTGCCAGCAGCCTTAGCGGGGCCGCCTACAATGAGCAGTTCTTC
TRBV5-1	NA	NA	14	TRBJ1-1	CASSSGTMNTEAFF	TGCGCCAGCAGCTCCGGGACAATGAACACTGAAGCTTTCTTT
TRBV7-9	once	TRBD1	15	TRBJ1-5	CASSPTGYSNQPQHF	TGTGCCAGCAGCCCGACAGGGTATAGCAATCAGCCCCAGCATTTT
TRBV5-6	NA	TRBD2	15	TRBJ2-1	CASSLPGGSYNEQFF	TGTGCCAGCAGCTTACCGGGAGGCTCCTACAATGAGCAGTTCTTC
TRBV29-1	NA	NA	13	TRBJ2-2	CSVDLDSTGELFF	TGCAGCGTTGACTTGGACAGCACCGGGGAGCTGTTTTTT
TRBV6-5	NA	TRBD1	15	TRBJ2-7	CASRLQGTGFHEQYF	TGTGCCAGCAGACTTCAGGGGACAGGGTTCCACGAGCAGTACTTC
TRBV6-5	NA	TRBD1	15	TRBJ2-7	CAAPQGPLCSYEQYF	TGTGCCGCCCCACAGGGGCCCCTTTGCTCCTACGAGCAGTACTTC
TRBV27	NA	NA	13	TRBJ2-3	CASSYQGTDTQYF	TGTGCCAGCAGTTACCAGGGAACAGATACGCAGTATTTT
TRBV6-5	NA	NA	12	TRBJ2-3	CASSSDSDTQYF	TGTGCCAGCAGTTCGGACTCAGATACGCAGTATTTT
TRBV6-5	NA	TRBD1	14	TRBJ1-2	CASSYIPTGAADTF	TGTGCCAGCAGTTACATCCCAACAGGGGCCGCCGACACCTTC
TRBV7-3	NA	NA	14	TRBJ2-7	CASSPQQGSYEQYF	TGTGCCAGCAGCCCCCAGCAGGGTTCCTACGAGCAGTACTTC
TRBV5-4	NA	NA	16	TRBJ2-3	CASSARGGGGTDTQYF	TGTGCCAGCAGTGCGCGCGGGGGCGGGGGCACAGATACGCAGTATTTT
TRBV10-3	NA	TRBD1	18	TRBJ2-3	CAISESMGTGGGTDTQYF	TGTGCCATCAGTGAGTCGATGGGGACAGGGGGCGGCACAGATACGCAGTATTTT
TRBV5-3	NA	NA	15	TRBJ2-7	CARSPPGAPFYEQYF	TGTGCCAGAAGCCCCCCGGGTGCCCCATTCTACGAGCAGTACTTC
TRBV7-2	NA	TRBD1	15	TRBJ2-7	CASSPNRGLNYEQYF	TGTGCCAGCAGCCCAAACAGGGGGCTCAACTACGAGCAGTACTTC
TRBV5-1	NA	NA	14	TRBJ1-1	CASSLDSMNTEAFF	TGCGCCAGCAGCTTGGACAGTATGAACACTGAAGCTTTCTTT
TRBV19	NA	TRBD1	15	TRBJ2-7	CASSIAGGSPYEQYF	TGTGCCAGTAGTATAGCAGGGGGCTCCCCCTACGAGCAGTACTTC
TRBV5-1	NA	TRBD2	15	TRBJ2-1	CASSKGLAGEDEQFF	TGCGCCAGCAGCAAGGGACTAGCGGGAGAAGACGAGCAGTTCTTC
TRBV28	NA	NA	13	TRBJ1-2	CASSSPEVWGYTF	TGTGCCAGCAGTTCCCCCGAGGTGTGGGGCTACACCTTC
TRBV7-4	NA	NA	14	TRBJ1-1	CASSLDGGSTEAFF	TGTGCCAGCAGCTTAGACGGGGGAAGCACTGAAGCTTTCTTT
TRBV9	NA	NA	15	TRBJ2-2	CASSTQVANTGELFF	TGTGCCAGCAGCACGCAGGTGGCAAACACCGGGGAGCTGTTTTTT
TRBV6-5	once	NA	16	TRBJ2-4	CASSYSFEGAKNIQYF	TGTGCCAGCAGTTACTCCTTCGAGGGGGCCAAAAACATTCAGTACTTC
TRBV29-1	NA	TRBD2	13	TRBJ2-1	CSYTGLPLNEQFF	TGCAGCTATACGGGACTACCCCTAAATGAGCAGTTCTTC
TRBV5-6	NA	TRBD1	14	TRBJ1-5	CASSQDRGNQPQHF	TGTGCCAGCAGCCAAGACAGGGGCAATCAGCCCCAGCATTTT
TRBV9	NA	TRBD1	16	TRBJ1-6	CASSVNPGTGGLPLHF	TGTGCCAGCAGCGTAAATCCCGGGACAGGGGGTTTACCCCTCCACTTT
TRBV10-1	few	NA	13	TRBJ1-1	CASSEFDRGEAFF	TGCGCCAGCAGTGAGTTTGACCGCGGTGAAGCTTTCTTT
TRBV7-9	NA	NA	11	TRBJ2-1	CASTLIHEQFF	TGTGCCAGCACCCTTATTCATGAGCAGTTCTTC
TRBV11-2	NA	NA	19	TRBJ2-7	CASSFNGGGPGQDSTKQYF	TGTGCCAGCAGCTTTAATGGCGGGGGGCCGGGACAGGACTCTACGAAGCAGTACTTC
TRBV12-1	NA	NA	14	TRBJ2-5	CASSATGPRETQYF	TGTGCCAGCAGCGCAACAGGGCCACGGGAGACCCAGTACTTC
TRBV27	NA	NA	15	TRBJ1-1	CASSGGVWQRTEAFF	TGTGCCAGCAGTGGGGGGGTGTGGCAACGCACTGAAGCTTTCTTT
TRBV10-3	NA	NA	16	TRBJ2-5	CAISESYSPRQETQYF	TGTGCCATCAGTGAGTCATACAGTCCGAGACAAGAGACCCAGTACTTC
TRBV28	NA	NA	17	TRBJ1-5	CASSDFVGAASNQPQHF	TGTGCCAGCAGCGACTTCGTGGGGGCTGCTAGCAATCAGCCCCAGCATTTT
TRBV13	NA	NA	14	TRBJ1-3	CASSLGARGNTIYF	TGTGCCAGCAGCTTAGGTGCCAGAGGAAACACCATATATTTT
TRBV6-6	NA	NA	14	TRBJ2-2	CASSYPRISGELFF	TGTGCCAGCAGTTACCCCCGTATATCTGGGGAGCTGTTTTTT